Listed below are T cell receptor beta chains from one sample, sequenced in a study of blood T cell repertoires in COVID-19. Sequencing used immunoSEQ multiplex PCR; TCRdb keeps in-frame clones, though not all of them. The sample lists around 95,000 clones, about 80% occurring once. Sequencing input: peripheral blood. Receptors originate from a woman between 65 and 79 years old with acute or convalescent COVID-19. Both conserved end residues are part of each CDR3. D genes are given only for firm matches. Rows may omit the clone size; those that give it use once, few, many or a size class.

V	J	size	D	CDR3	DNA
TRBV11-3	TRBJ1-3	.	TRBD1	CASSLTGEAGNTIYF	TGTGCCAGCAGCTTGACAGGGGAGGCTGGAAACACCATATATTTT
TRBV5-1	TRBJ1-2	once	TRBD1	CASSLGQGDGGYTF	TGCGCCAGCAGCTTGGGCCAGGGGGATGGAGGCTACACCTTC
TRBV11-2	TRBJ1-1	.	TRBD1	CASSSFTGVGSEAFF	TGTGCCAGCAGCTCATTTACAGGGGTCGGTAGTGAAGCTTTCTTT
TRBV19	TRBJ1-2	.	TRBD1	CASSTGQGDYGYTF	TGTGCCAGTAGTACGGGACAGGGTGACTATGGCTACACCTTC
TRBV13	TRBJ1-1	.	TRBD1	CASSFRGPGNTEAFF	TGTGCCAGCAGCTTCAGGGGGCCGGGGAACACTGAAGCTTTCTTT
TRBV28	TRBJ1-4	.	.	CASSLEGLGEKLFF	TGTGCCAGCAGTTTGGAGGGGCTAGGCGAAAAACTGTTTTTT
TRBV5-1	TRBJ2-2	.	.	CASSSGLNTGELFF	TGCGCCAGCAGCTCGGGACTGAACACCGGGGAGCTGTTTTTT
TRBV15	TRBJ2-1	.	.	CATSRDDGDIRFF	TGTGCCACCAGCAGAGATGACGGGGACATTCGGTTCTTC
TRBV7-9	TRBJ1-1	.	.	CASSPIGTEAFF	TGTGCCAGCAGCCCAATCGGCACTGAAGCTTTCTTT
TRBV11-1	TRBJ2-2	few	.	CASSFDRGELFF	TGTGCCAGCAGCTTTGACAGGGGGGAGCTGTTTTTT
TRBV14	TRBJ2-1	few	.	CASSQDGGFEQFF	TGTGCCAGCAGCCAGGATGGGGGCTTTGAGCAGTTCTTC
TRBV11-2	TRBJ1-4	.	.	CASSSQGNSNEKLFF	TGTGCCAGCAGCTCACAGGGAAATAGTAATGAAAAACTGTTTTTT
TRBV5-1	TRBJ1-3	few	.	CASSEDRYSGNTIYF	TGCGCCAGCAGCGAAGACAGGTACTCTGGAAACACCATATATTTT
TRBV30	TRBJ1-6	.	.	CAWKSRGFYNSPLHF	TGTGCCTGGAAATCAAGGGGTTTCTATAATTCACCCCTCCACTTT
TRBV6-6	TRBJ1-5	.	.	CASSYAEGNQPQHF	TGTGCCAGCAGTTACGCGGAGGGCAATCAGCCCCAGCATTTT
TRBV11-2	TRBJ1-3	.	.	CASSSGIQGLAGNTIYF	TGTGCCAGCAGCTCGGGGATACAGGGTTTGGCTGGAAACACCATATATTTT
TRBV10-2	TRBJ1-1	few	.	CASSVTGGGTEAFF	TGCGCCAGCAGTGTCACGGGAGGCGGGACTGAAGCTTTCTTT
TRBV30	TRBJ1-2	once	.	CAWRERGLYGYTF	TGTGCCTGGAGGGAAAGAGGGCTCTATGGCTACACCTTC
TRBV19	TRBJ1-6	.	.	CASSMDTLSPLHF	TGTGCCAGTAGTATGGACACTCTGTCACCCCTCCACTTT
TRBV2	TRBJ2-1	.	TRBD2	CASRRGGPYNEQFF	TGTGCCAGCAGGCGGGGGGGCCCCTACAATGAGCAGTTCTTC
TRBV20-1	TRBJ2-1	.	TRBD2	CSASRSGVAGAGYNEQFF	TGCAGTGCTAGTCGCTCGGGGGTAGCGGGGGCCGGGTACAATGAGCAGTTCTTC
TRBV11-2	TRBJ1-1	once	.	CASVGDKYEAFF	TGTGCCAGTGTGGGGGACAAATATGAAGCTTTCTTT
TRBV19	TRBJ2-1	.	TRBD1	CASSSPGQRYNEQFF	TGTGCCAGTAGTTCTCCGGGACAGCGGTACAATGAGCAGTTCTTC
TRBV11-2	TRBJ1-5	.	TRBD1	CASSWDRDQPQHF	TGTGCCAGCAGTTGGGACAGAGATCAGCCCCAGCATTTT
TRBV7-2	TRBJ1-1	few	.	CASSFGQPHTEAFF	TGTGCCAGCAGCTTTGGACAGCCGCACACTGAAGCTTTCTTT
TRBV3-1/TRBV3-2	TRBJ2-7	.	.	CASSRQSESSYEQYF	TGTGCCAGCAGCCGACAGTCGGAGTCATCCTACGAGCAGTACTTC
TRBV6-5	TRBJ1-4	.	TRBD1	CASGRDRSFEKLFF	TGTGCCAGCGGACGGGACAGGAGTTTTGAAAAACTGTTTTTT
TRBV7-8	TRBJ1-1	.	.	CASKPGQMNTEAFF	TGTGCCAGCAAGCCGGGACAAATGAACACTGAAGCTTTCTTT
TRBV5-1	TRBJ1-6	.	TRBD1	CASTDGKAQGGSPLHF	TGCGCCAGCACCGACGGGAAGGCTCAGGGGGGTTCACCCCTCCACTTT
TRBV9	TRBJ2-1	.	.	CASSVEADNEQFF	TGTGCCAGCAGCGTAGAGGCGGACAATGAGCAGTTCTTC
TRBV2	TRBJ1-1	few	.	CASSELVRDTEAFF	TGTGCCAGCAGTGAATTGGTGCGCGACACTGAAGCTTTCTTT
TRBV27	TRBJ2-7	.	.	CASSIGNRPYEQYF	TGTGCCAGCTCCATCGGGAACCGACCCTACGAGCAGTACTTC
TRBV7-9	TRBJ2-2	.	.	CASSLAPPVGELFF	TGTGCCAGCAGCTTAGCACCTCCGGTCGGGGAGCTGTTTTTT
TRBV10-1	TRBJ2-1	.	TRBD2	CASSEGGLVEDEQFF	TGCGCCAGCAGTGAGGGGGGACTAGTAGAGGATGAGCAGTTCTTC
TRBV2	TRBJ1-5	.	.	CASSTDNSNQPQHF	TGTGCCAGCAGTACCGACAATAGCAATCAGCCCCAGCATTTT
TRBV30	TRBJ1-2	.	.	CAWSERGRYTF	TGTGCCTGGAGTGAAAGGGGCCGCTACACCTTC
TRBV29-1	TRBJ2-3	.	.	CSVNEQGHQDTQYF	TGCAGCGTCAACGAGCAGGGACATCAGGATACGCAGTATTTT
TRBV29-1	TRBJ1-3	.	.	CSVEDRTGLFGNTIYF	TGCAGCGTTGAAGACCGTACAGGGCTGTTTGGAAACACCATATATTTT
TRBV12-3/TRBV12-4	TRBJ2-2	.	.	CASRGSVSGELFF	TGTGCCAGCAGGGGTAGCGTTTCCGGGGAGCTGTTTTTT
TRBV3-1/TRBV3-2	TRBJ1-1	.	TRBD1	CASSLGTVNTEAFF	TGTGCCAGCAGCCTCGGGACAGTGAACACTGAAGCTTTCTTT
TRBV5-1	TRBJ1-1	.	.	CASSLVRGTEAFF	TGCGCCAGCAGCTTGGTCCGGGGAACTGAAGCTTTCTTT
TRBV19	TRBJ2-6	once	.	CASSLGDSGANVLTF	TGTGCCAGTAGTCTGGGAGACTCTGGGGCCAACGTCCTGACTTTC
TRBV19	TRBJ1-1	few	.	CASSTGNTEAFF	TGTGCCAGTAGTACAGGGAACACTGAAGCTTTCTTT
TRBV10-2	TRBJ2-7	.	.	CASSPGGEQYF	TGCGCCAGCAGTCCCGGGGGCGAGCAGTACTTC
TRBV6-4	TRBJ2-3	.	.	CASSDSGGYTDTQYF	TGTGCCAGCAGTGACTCTGGCGGCTACACAGATACGCAGTATTTT
TRBV27	TRBJ1-3	few	.	CASSENRVSSGNTIYF	TGTGCCAGCAGTGAAAACAGGGTTTCCTCTGGAAACACCATATATTTT
TRBV7-9	TRBJ2-5	once	.	CASSTGGGAGETQYF	TGTGCCAGCAGCACCGGAGGGGGCGCGGGGGAGACCCAGTACTTC
TRBV30	TRBJ1-2	.	TRBD1	CAWSVGSGQVYGYTF	TGTGCCTGGAGTGTTGGGTCGGGACAGGTCTATGGCTACACCTTC
TRBV2	TRBJ2-3	.	TRBD1	CASSEGTGPTDTQYF	TGTGCCAGCAGTGAAGGGACAGGGCCGACAGATACGCAGTATTTT
TRBV5-4	TRBJ1-1	.	TRBD1	CASSPPGQAWNTEAFF	TGTGCCAGCAGCCCTCCCGGACAGGCCTGGAACACTGAAGCTTTCTTT
TRBV30	TRBJ1-5	.	.	CAWSVKYSNQPQHF	TGTGCCTGGAGTGTAAAATATAGCAATCAGCCCCAGCATTTT
TRBV6-6	TRBJ2-7	.	.	CASSYGGETYEQYF	TGTGCCAGCAGTTACGGCGGGGAGACCTACGAGCAGTACTTC
TRBV19	TRBJ2-2	.	.	CASSIPPRGVLGGELFF	TGTGCCAGTAGTATACCTCCCAGGGGCGTATTGGGCGGGGAGCTGTTTTTT
TRBV19	TRBJ2-7	.	.	CASRGHPRYEQYF	TGTGCCAGTAGGGGACACCCGCGCTACGAGCAGTACTTC
TRBV5-4	TRBJ2-3	few	.	CASSLKGGTDTQYF	TGTGCCAGCAGCTTGAAAGGGGGCACAGATACGCAGTATTTT
TRBV24-1	TRBJ2-6	.	.	CATSGTGGANVLTF	TGTGCCACCAGCGGAACAGGTGGGGCCAACGTCCTGACTTTC
TRBV28	TRBJ1-3	.	.	CASRPTLSGNTIYF	TGTGCCAGCAGACCGACACTCTCTGGAAACACCATATATTTT
TRBV6-5	TRBJ1-3	.	TRBD1	CASSTGTDPGNTIYF	TGTGCCAGCAGCACCGGGACAGACCCTGGAAACACCATATATTTT
TRBV7-2	TRBJ2-2	.	TRBD2	CASSAHAKTSGGAPGELFF	TGTGCCAGCAGCGCACACGCAAAAACTAGCGGGGGGGCGCCCGGGGAGCTGTTTTTT